The following is a TCR beta chain sequence with its context. This sample is drawn from a study of control samples from healthy donors and cancer patients. The repertoire was sequenced with immunoSEQ multiplex PCR; TCRdb's copy has only in-frame clones and lacks some. The repertoire consists of around 170,000 clones, with around 88% occurring once and the leading ten covering nearly 5%. This CDR3 has 15 residues. Germline CDR1 and CDR2: LGHDT and YNNKEL (reference sequence). Between the trimmed V and J ends, which lost 0 bases and 5 bases, there was a span of 11 bases. Sample: blood. The receptor's source is a woman in her twenties or thirties in good health. The chain recombines TRBV3-1 (or the pseudogene TRBV3-2) with TRBJ2-1; D is unclear. CDR3 region: CASSQDLGKHNEQFF. The CDR3 bases are TGTGCCAGCAGCCAAGATCTTGGGAAGCACAATGAGCAGTTCTTC.